This T cell receptor (beta chain) was found in a study of cytomegalovirus exposure and HLA in healthy donors. The study's findings and limits: Analysis performed later showed TCR beta chains linked to HLA being more clonally expanded than equally common others.

A remark on this clone: Its antigen is not identified.

CDR3 length equals 15 residues. Germline CDR1 and CDR2: SGHAT and FQNNGV. The V and J ends lost 3 bases and 8 bases respectively, with 16 bases between them. The study ran its PCR with 60 Vbeta and 13 Jbeta primers. The method was immunoSEQ multiplex PCR; TCRdb's version includes in-frame clones alone and lacks a portion of them. The sample has about 150,000 clones; almost 80% are singletons. Sequenced material: PBMCs. The chain recombines TRBV11-2 with TRBJ1-4; D may be TRBD1 (5 bases). This sequence was found in a male donor in good health and CMV-seronegative. Here the CDR3 DNA reads TGTGCCAGCAGCTTGGGGTCAGGGCTAGGAGAAAAACTGTTTTTT. It codes for CASSLGSGLGEKLFF.